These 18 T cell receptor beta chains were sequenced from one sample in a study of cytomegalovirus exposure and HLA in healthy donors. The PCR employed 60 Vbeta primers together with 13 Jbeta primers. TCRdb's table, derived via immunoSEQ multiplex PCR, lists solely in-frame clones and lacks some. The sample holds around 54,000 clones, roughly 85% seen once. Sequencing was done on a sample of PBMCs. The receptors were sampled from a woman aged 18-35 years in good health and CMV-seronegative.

The CDR3, as DNA: TGTGCCAGCAGCTTGATTGGCTATAGGGGCCTGCGGGCTTTCTTT. Encoded protein: CASSLIGYRGLRAFF. The rearrangement uses TRBV7-6 and TRBJ1-1; D might be TRBD1 (5 bases). V lost 3 bases, J lost 11 bases, and 22 bases lay in between. This CDR3 is built from 15 residues. CDR1 and CDR2 (germline): SGHVS, FNYEAQ.

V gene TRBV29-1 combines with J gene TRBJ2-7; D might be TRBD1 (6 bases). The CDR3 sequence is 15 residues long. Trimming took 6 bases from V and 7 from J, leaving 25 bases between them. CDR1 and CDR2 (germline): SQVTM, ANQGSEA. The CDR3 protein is CSVADPGQSASEQYF. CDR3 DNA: TGCAGCGTCGCGGACCCGGGACAATCGGCCTCTGAGCAGTACTTC.

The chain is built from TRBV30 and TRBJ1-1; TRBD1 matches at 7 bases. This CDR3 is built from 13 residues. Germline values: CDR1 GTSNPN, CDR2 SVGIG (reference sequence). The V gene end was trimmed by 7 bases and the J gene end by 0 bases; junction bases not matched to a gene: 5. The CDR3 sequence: CAYFTGVNTEAFF. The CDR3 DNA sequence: TGTGCCTACTTCACAGGGGTGAACACTGAAGCTTTCTTT.

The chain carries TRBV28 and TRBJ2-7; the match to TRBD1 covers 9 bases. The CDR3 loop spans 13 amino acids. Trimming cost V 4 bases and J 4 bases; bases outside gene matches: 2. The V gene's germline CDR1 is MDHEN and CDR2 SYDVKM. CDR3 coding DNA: TGTGCCAGCAGTTGGGACAGGGAGTACGAGCAGTACTTC. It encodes CASSWDREYEQYF.

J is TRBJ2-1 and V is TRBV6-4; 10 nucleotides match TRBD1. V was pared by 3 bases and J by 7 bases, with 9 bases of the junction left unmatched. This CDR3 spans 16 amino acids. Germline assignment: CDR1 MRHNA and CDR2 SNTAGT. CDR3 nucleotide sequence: TGTGCCAGCAGTGATTTGGCGGGACAGGGGAGGAATGAGCAGTTCTTC. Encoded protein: CASSDLAGQGRNEQFF.

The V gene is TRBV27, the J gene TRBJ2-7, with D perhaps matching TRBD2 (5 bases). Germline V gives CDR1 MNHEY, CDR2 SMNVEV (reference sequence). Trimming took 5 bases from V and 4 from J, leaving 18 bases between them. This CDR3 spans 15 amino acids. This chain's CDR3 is CASSPLPTAGYEQYF. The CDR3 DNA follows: TGTGCCAGCAGTCCTCTTCCGACGGCGGGTTACGAGCAGTACTTC.

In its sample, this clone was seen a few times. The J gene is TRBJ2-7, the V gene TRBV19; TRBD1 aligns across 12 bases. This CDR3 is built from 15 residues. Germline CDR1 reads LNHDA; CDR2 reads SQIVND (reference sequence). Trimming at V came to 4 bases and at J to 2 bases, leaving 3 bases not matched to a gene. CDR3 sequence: CASSTGQGATYEQYF. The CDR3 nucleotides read TGTGCCAGTAGTACGGGACAGGGGGCAACCTACGAGCAGTACTTC.

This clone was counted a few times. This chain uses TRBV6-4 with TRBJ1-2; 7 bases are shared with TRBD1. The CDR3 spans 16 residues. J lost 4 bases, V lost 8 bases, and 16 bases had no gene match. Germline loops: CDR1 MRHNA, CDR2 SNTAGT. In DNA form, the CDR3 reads TGTGCCAGCTCACCCAACGAGGTAGGGGGCGGCTATGGCTACACCTTC. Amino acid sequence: CASSPNEVGGGYGYTF.

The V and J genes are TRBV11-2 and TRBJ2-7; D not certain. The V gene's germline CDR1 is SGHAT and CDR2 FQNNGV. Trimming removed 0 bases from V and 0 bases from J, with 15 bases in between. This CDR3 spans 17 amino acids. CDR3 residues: CASSLDPRRRSSYEQYF. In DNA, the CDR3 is TGTGCCAGCAGCTTAGATCCGCGGCGTAGAAGCTCCTACGAGCAGTACTTC.

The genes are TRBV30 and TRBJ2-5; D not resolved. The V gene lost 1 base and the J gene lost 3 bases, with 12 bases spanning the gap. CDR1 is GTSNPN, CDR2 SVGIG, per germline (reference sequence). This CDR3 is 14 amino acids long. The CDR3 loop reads CAWSGAGFKETQYF. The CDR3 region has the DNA TGTGCCTGGAGTGGGGCAGGTTTTAAAGAGACCCAGTACTTC.

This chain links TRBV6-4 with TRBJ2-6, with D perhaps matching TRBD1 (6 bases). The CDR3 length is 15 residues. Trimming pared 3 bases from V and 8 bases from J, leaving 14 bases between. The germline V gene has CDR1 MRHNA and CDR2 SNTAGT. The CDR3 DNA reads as TGTGCCAGCAGTGAACGGGTGGACAGAACCAACGTCCTGACTTTC. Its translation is CASSERVDRTNVLTF.

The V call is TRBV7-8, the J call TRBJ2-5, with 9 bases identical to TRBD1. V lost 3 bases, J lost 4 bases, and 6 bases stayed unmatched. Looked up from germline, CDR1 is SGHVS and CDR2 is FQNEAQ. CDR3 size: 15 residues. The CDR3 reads CASSFRRQGGETQYF. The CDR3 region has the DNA TGTGCCAGCAGCTTTCGTCGACAGGGGGGAGAGACCCAGTACTTC.

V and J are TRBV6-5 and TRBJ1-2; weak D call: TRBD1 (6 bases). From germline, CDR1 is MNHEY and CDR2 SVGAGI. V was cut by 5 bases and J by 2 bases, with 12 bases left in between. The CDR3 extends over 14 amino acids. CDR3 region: CASSPDRWNYGYTF. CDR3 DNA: TGTGCCAGCAGTCCCGACAGGTGGAACTATGGCTACACCTTC.

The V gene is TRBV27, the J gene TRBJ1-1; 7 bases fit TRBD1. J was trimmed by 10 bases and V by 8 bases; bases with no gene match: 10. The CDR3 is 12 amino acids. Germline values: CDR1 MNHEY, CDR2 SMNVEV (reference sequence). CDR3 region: CASLTGRGIAFF. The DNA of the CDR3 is TGTGCCAGCCTAACGGGCAGGGGGATAGCTTTCTTT.

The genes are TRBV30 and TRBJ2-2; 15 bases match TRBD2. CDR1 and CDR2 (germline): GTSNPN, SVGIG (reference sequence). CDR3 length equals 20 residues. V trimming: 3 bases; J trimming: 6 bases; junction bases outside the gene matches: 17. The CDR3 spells CAWRDPGTSGRPTPSGELFF. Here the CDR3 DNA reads TGTGCCTGGAGAGATCCAGGGACTAGCGGGAGGCCGACCCCCTCCGGGGAGCTGTTTTTT.

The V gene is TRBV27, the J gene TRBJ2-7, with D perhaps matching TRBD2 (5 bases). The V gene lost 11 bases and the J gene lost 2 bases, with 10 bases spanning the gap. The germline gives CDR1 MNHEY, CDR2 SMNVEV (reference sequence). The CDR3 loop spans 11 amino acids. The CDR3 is CASGVPYEQYF. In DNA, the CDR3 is TGTGCCTCCGGGGTCCCCTACGAGCAGTACTTC.

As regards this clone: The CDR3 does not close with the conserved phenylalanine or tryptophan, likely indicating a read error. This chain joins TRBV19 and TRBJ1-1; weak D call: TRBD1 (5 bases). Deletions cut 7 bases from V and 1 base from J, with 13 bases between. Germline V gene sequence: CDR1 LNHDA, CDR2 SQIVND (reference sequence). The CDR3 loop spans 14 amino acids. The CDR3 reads CASIPMGGNTEAFL. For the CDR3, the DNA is TGTGCCAGTATCCCCATGGGGGGGAACACTGAAGCTTTCCTT.

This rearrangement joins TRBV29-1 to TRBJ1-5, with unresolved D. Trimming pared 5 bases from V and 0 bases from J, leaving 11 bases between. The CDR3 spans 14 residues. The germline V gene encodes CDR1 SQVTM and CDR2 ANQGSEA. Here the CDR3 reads CSVLDFYSNQPQHF. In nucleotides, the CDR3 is TGCAGCGTTCTTGACTTCTATAGCAATCAGCCCCAGCATTTT.